These T cell receptor beta chains were read from a single sample in a study of cytomegalovirus exposure and HLA in healthy donors. Using immunoSEQ multiplex PCR, the repertoire was profiled, and TCRdb retains in-frame clones only, with some absent. This sample has fewer than 200,000 clones; around 75% occur once, and the top ten carry roughly 5%. Sequenced: PBMCs. The receptor set was obtained from a male donor in good health and CMV-seronegative. The CDR3 runs from the conserved cysteine through the conserved F or W. D genes are given only for firm matches. Expanded clones get a size class; other rows say once, few or many, or leave the size out.

j_call,d_call,clone_size,v_call,cdr3_nt,cdr3_aa
TRBJ1-1,TRBD1,few,TRBV5-1,TGCGCCAGCAGTTTGGGACAGGGAGTCCCTGAAGCTTTCTTT,CASSLGQGVPEAFF
TRBJ2-3,-,once,TRBV5-1,TGCGCCAGCAGCTTTGGACTGGTAGCAACAGATACGCAGTATTTT,CASSFGLVATDTQYF
TRBJ1-2,TRBD1,-,TRBV7-2,TGTGCCAGCAGCCAGGGACAGCTCTATGGCTACACCTTC,CASSQGQLYGYTF
TRBJ1-6,-,few,TRBV7-6,TGTGCCAGCAGCTTGGCAGTCGGGGTTAATTCACCCCTCCACTTT,CASSLAVGVNSPLHF
TRBJ1-1,TRBD1,-,TRBV6-1,TGTGCCAGCAGTGGCCGGGACAGAGTTAGGGGCACTGAAGCTTTCTTT,CASSGRDRVRGTEAFF
TRBJ2-3,-,few,TRBV30,TGTGCCTGGAGTGTACAGTCCGGGGTTGATACGCAGTATTTT,CAWSVQSGVDTQYF
TRBJ2-5,TRBD1,-,TRBV2,TGTGCCAGCAGTGAGGACAGGGCCAGACAAGAGACCCAGTACTTC,CASSEDRARQETQYF
TRBJ2-1,TRBD2,-,TRBV4-2,TGTGCCAGCAGCCAAGGAGTTAGCGGGAGGGCTTCCTACAATGAGCAGTTCTTC,CASSQGVSGRASYNEQFF
TRBJ1-1,-,-,TRBV5-1,TGCGCCAGCAGCACAAACACTGAAGCTTTCTTT,CASSTNTEAFF
TRBJ1-1,TRBD1,-,TRBV5-1,TGCGCCAGCAGCCCACAGGGGCAGGATACTGAAGCTTTCTTT,CASSPQGQDTEAFF
TRBJ1-2,TRBD1,once,TRBV10-3,TGTGCCATCAGTGAGTCCGGAGGGGGCGGATATGGCTACACCTTC,CAISESGGGGYGYTF
TRBJ1-2,-,-,TRBV5-6,TGTGCCAGCAGCAGCGGGGGGGTCGCCTATGGCTACACCTTC,CASSSGGVAYGYTF
TRBJ2-2,-,-,TRBV28,TGTGCCAGCCTAGACTCTTCGAACACCGGGGAGCTGTTTTTT,CASLDSSNTGELFF
TRBJ1-2,TRBD1,-,TRBV5-4,TGTGCCAGCAGCTTGACAGGGGGTGGCTACACCTTC,CASSLTGGGYTF
TRBJ1-5,TRBD1,-,TRBV6-5,TGTGCCAGCAGTTACTCTGGGCAGGGGGGTCAGCCCCAGCATTTT,CASSYSGQGGQPQHF
TRBJ2-1,TRBD1,-,TRBV15,TGTGCCACCAGCAGGAAGTCAGAGGACAGGGTGAGAAATGAGCAGTTCTTC,CATSRKSEDRVRNEQFF
TRBJ1-1,-,once,TRBV6-5,TGTGCCAGCAGTTACTCAGGGGCTAGCACTGAAGCTTTCTTT,CASSYSGASTEAFF
TRBJ2-1,-,-,TRBV18,TGTGCCAGCTCACCTGAGCGGAATGAGCAGTTCTTC,CASSPERNEQFF
TRBJ2-1,-,once,TRBV7-3,TGTGCCAGCAGTACCACTGGGAGTTCCTACAATGAGCAGTTCTTC,CASSTTGSSYNEQFF
TRBJ2-7,-,-,TRBV30,TGTGCCTGGAGTGTTGGGATTGCCAGGGACGAGCAGTACTTC,CAWSVGIARDEQYF
TRBJ2-7,-,-,TRBV5-4,TGTGCCAGCAGCCCAGAAGTAAACCACTACGAGCAGTACTTC,CASSPEVNHYEQYF
TRBJ2-1,TRBD2,-,TRBV19,TGTGCCAGTGGGCGGGGGGACAATGAGCAGTTCTTC,CASGRGDNEQFF
TRBJ2-3,TRBD2,-,TRBV4-2,TGTGCCAGCAGCCAAGAGAGTGGCGGGGGGGCGGGAGATACGCAGTATTTT,CASSQESGGGAGDTQYF
TRBJ2-7,TRBD1,few,TRBV2,TGTGCCAGCAGTGAACCTGGGACAGGGGACTGCGAGCAGTACTTC,CASSEPGTGDCEQYF
TRBJ2-7,TRBD1,-,TRBV7-9,TGTGCCAGCAGGGCAGGGGGCGGCGAGCAGTACTTC,CASRAGGGEQYF
TRBJ2-7,-,-,TRBV27,TGTGCCAGCAGTTCGAGGACAGCCTCCTACGAGCAGTACTTC,CASSSRTASYEQYF
TRBJ2-1,TRBD1,-,TRBV5-1,TGCGCCAGCAGCTTGGAGGGGGCCAGCCGGAATGAGCAGTTCTTC,CASSLEGASRNEQFF
TRBJ2-1,-,-,TRBV4-2,TGTGCCAGCAGCCTGCAGTATAGCGGAAGACGGAATGAGCAGTTCTTC,CASSLQYSGRRNEQFF
TRBJ1-1,-,once,TRBV2,TGTGCCAGCAGTGGCAGGGTTCGGACTGAAGCTTTCTTT,CASSGRVRTEAFF
TRBJ1-1,-,-,TRBV5-6,TGTGCCAGCACCGGGGGGGGCGTGAACACTGAAGCTTTCTTT,CASTGGGVNTEAFF
TRBJ2-3,-,-,TRBV6-4,TGTGTCAGCAGTAACAGGGACACAGATACGCAGTATTTT,CVSSNRDTDTQYF
TRBJ2-7,-,-,TRBV20-1,TGCAGTGCTCCCCGGGGGTACGAGCAGTACTTC,CSAPRGYEQYF
TRBJ2-3,-,-,TRBV2,TGTGCCAGCAGTGAAGACTCAAAAGCAGATACGCAGTATTTT,CASSEDSKADTQYF
TRBJ2-7,TRBD1,-,TRBV18,TGTGCCAGCTCACCGACAGGGGACGAGCAGTACTTC,CASSPTGDEQYF
TRBJ1-1,TRBD1,-,TRBV10-3,TGTGCCATCAGTGATAATGACAGGGGAGGCACTGAAGCTTTCTTT,CAISDNDRGGTEAFF
TRBJ1-3,-,-,TRBV7-6,TGTGCCAGCAGCTTAGGGGAGAGGGACACCATATATTTT,CASSLGERDTIYF
TRBJ1-4,TRBD1,few,TRBV4-1,TGCGCCAGCAGCCAACCCTCCGGGACAGGGGGAGAAAAACTGTTTTTT,CASSQPSGTGGEKLFF
TRBJ2-7,-,-,TRBV6-4,TGTGCCAGCAGTGGCAGTCCAGCAGGAGAGCAGTACTTC,CASSGSPAGEQYF
TRBJ2-7,-,-,TRBV19,TGTGCCAGTAGTGGAGGCGGACGTGGCGAGCAGTACTTC,CASSGGGRGEQYF
TRBJ2-3,TRBD1,-,TRBV7-9,TGTGCCAGCAGCTTAGGGGCCTTCGGACAGGGGACGGATACGCAGTATTTT,CASSLGAFGQGTDTQYF
TRBJ2-3,TRBD2,-,TRBV5-4,TGTGCCAGCAGCGCCGGACTAGCGGGGACAGATACGCAGTATTTT,CASSAGLAGTDTQYF
TRBJ2-7,-,-,TRBV5-6,TGTGCCAGCGCTCGGGGCGGGATGGGGTACGAGCAGTACTTC,CASARGGMGYEQYF
TRBJ2-7,TRBD2,-,TRBV6-5,TGTGCCAGCAGTTACGAGACTAGCGGGGGTTACGAGCAGTACTTC,CASSYETSGGYEQYF